These T cell receptor beta chains were read from a single sample in a study of shared T cell receptors in the human thymus. Some clones are missing from TCRdb's copy, which holds only in-frame ones; the method was immunoSEQ multiplex PCR. The sample consists of over 650,000 clones, about 89% of them appearing once. These data also formed part of another study, on human thymus T cells.

Input material: thymocytes. The receptors stem from a boy under three years old with a congenital heart defect. Each CDR3 is given with its conserved first and last residue. Fields, in order: V gene, D gene, clone size, J gene, CDR3 protein, CDR3 DNA. A D gene is named only where the DNA matches it firmly. The size field is filled for only some rows; it gives once, few, many or a size class.

TRBV5-8,.,.,TRBJ2-5,CASSLEQGCEETQYF,TGTGCCAGCAGCTTGGAACAGGGCTGCGAAGAGACCCAGTACTTC
TRBV4-2,.,once,TRBJ1-4,CASSQDYGGLKEINEKLFF,TGTGCCAGCAGCCAAGATTATGGGGGCCTCAAGGAAATAAATGAAAAACTGTTTTTT
TRBV27,TRBD2,.,TRBJ2-1,CASSAIAGVGYNEQFF,TGTGCCAGCAGTGCCATAGCGGGAGTGGGGTACAATGAGCAGTTCTTC
TRBV7-9,.,.,TRBJ2-7,CASSPPEQYF,TGTGCCAGCAGCCCTCCCGAGCAGTACTTC
TRBV4-3,.,.,TRBJ1-4,CASSPHFREGEKLFF,TGCGCCAGCAGCCCACATTTCCGGGAGGGTGAAAAACTGTTTTTT
TRBV4-3,TRBD2,.,TRBJ2-1,CASSQGGTQNEQFF,TGCGCCAGCAGCCAGGGGGGGACTCAGAATGAGCAGTTCTTC
TRBV5-1,TRBD2,.,TRBJ2-3,CASSLFPGLAGGPRGTDTQYF,TGCGCCAGCAGCTTGTTCCCGGGACTAGCGGGAGGGCCAAGAGGTACAGATACGCAGTATTTT
TRBV7-9,TRBD1,.,TRBJ2-7,CASSLVGQRSEQYF,TGTGCCAGCAGCTTAGTGGGACAGAGGTCCGAGCAGTACTTC
TRBV9,.,.,TRBJ1-1,CASSLTPTGMNTEAFF,TGTGCCAGCAGTCTCACCCCCACAGGGATGAACACTGAAGCTTTCTTT
TRBV5-1,TRBD2,.,TRBJ2-7,CASSLAAGGRHEQYF,TGCGCCAGCAGCTTGGCCGCGGGAGGGAGGCACGAGCAGTACTTC
TRBV30,.,.,TRBJ2-5,CAWSVEGVQETQYF,TGTGCCTGGAGTGTTGAGGGAGTCCAAGAGACCCAGTACTTC
TRBV18,.,.,TRBJ2-2,CASSLYHTGELFF,TGTGCCAGCTCCCTCTACCACACCGGGGAGCTGTTTTTT
TRBV11-2,.,.,TRBJ2-3,CASSLVGGSRGGTQYF,TGTGCCAGCAGCTTAGTCGGGGGAAGTAGAGGTGGTACGCAGTATTTT
TRBV7-8,.,.,TRBJ1-2,CASSFSPSAGRSHYGYTF,TGTGCCAGCAGCTTTTCCCCGTCTGCAGGCAGGTCCCACTATGGCTACACCTTC
TRBV28,TRBD2,.,TRBJ2-7,CASSFGMAGDYEQYF,TGTGCCAGCAGTTTTGGGATGGCGGGAGACTACGAGCAGTACTTC
TRBV6-1,TRBD1,.,TRBJ2-3,CASSGTGGGPETDTQYF,TGTGCCAGCAGTGGGACAGGCGGTGGTCCCGAAACAGATACGCAGTATTTT
TRBV4-3,.,.,TRBJ2-7,CASSQDPGRTTYEQYF,TGCGCCAGCAGCCAAGATCCTGGCAGGACAACCTACGAGCAGTACTTC
TRBV30,TRBD1,.,TRBJ1-4,CAWSVYTGDATNEKLFF,TGTGCCTGGAGTGTTTACACAGGGGATGCAACTAATGAAAAACTGTTTTTT
TRBV4-3,.,.,TRBJ1-4,CASSQDRGMEEKLFF,TGCGCCAGCAGCCAAGATCGCGGAATGGAAGAAAAACTGTTTTTT
TRBV6-6,TRBD1,.,TRBJ1-2,CASRPQGIGYGYTF,TGTGCCAGCAGACCACAGGGGATCGGCTATGGCTACACCTTC
TRBV4-3,.,once,TRBJ2-7,CASSQETGEKLYEQYF,TGCGCCAGCAGCCAAGAGACGGGGGAGAAACTCTACGAGCAGTACTTC
TRBV7-2,TRBD2,once,TRBJ2-1,CASSLLAGGRPEQFF,TGTGCCAGCAGCTTGCTAGCGGGGGGGCGTCCTGAGCAGTTCTTC
TRBV28,TRBD1,.,TRBJ1-5,CASSLCDRAGQPQHF,TGTGCCAGCAGTTTATGCGACAGGGCTGGTCAGCCCCAGCATTTT
TRBV27,TRBD1,.,TRBJ1-5,CASSIQGENINQPQHF,TGTGCCAGCAGTATACAGGGGGAGAACATCAATCAGCCCCAGCATTTT
TRBV12-5,.,.,TRBJ2-1,CALEENEQFF,TGTGCCCTGGAGGAAAATGAGCAGTTCTTC
TRBV7-8,TRBD1,.,TRBJ2-3,CASSPRGLHLGDTQYF,TGTGCCAGCAGCCCCAGGGGGCTTCACCTGGGAGATACGCAGTATTTT
TRBV5-1,.,.,TRBJ2-1,CASSLAYCGEQFF,TGCGCCAGCAGCTTGGCCTATTGCGGTGAGCAGTTCTTC
TRBV5-1,.,once,TRBJ2-5,CASSSQRETQYF,TGCGCCAGCAGCTCGCAACGGGAGACCCAGTACTTC
TRBV2,.,.,TRBJ1-6,CASSEQGTPSGNSPLHF,TGTGCCAGCAGTGAGCAGGGGACCCCATCAGGGAATTCACCCCTCCACTTT
TRBV29-1,TRBD1,few,TRBJ2-7,CSVEVTGIYEQYF,TGCAGCGTTGAAGTGACAGGGATCTACGAGCAGTACTTC
TRBV14,TRBD1,.,TRBJ2-7,CASSHTTGEEQYF,TGTGCCAGCAGCCACACGACAGGGGAAGAGCAGTACTTC
TRBV27,.,.,TRBJ1-2,CASSHSGTGRVYGYTF,TGTGCCAGCAGTCACTCCGGTACAGGGCGAGTCTATGGCTACACCTTC
TRBV14,.,.,TRBJ1-2,CASSQDRLNYGYTF,TGTGCCAGCAGCCAAGATCGACTTAACTATGGCTACACCTTC
TRBV15,.,.,TRBJ1-5,CATSRDCHSNQPQHF,TGTGCCACCAGCAGAGATTGTCATAGCAATCAGCCCCAGCATTTT
TRBV5-5,.,.,TRBJ2-1,CASSFVPNEQFF,TGTGCCAGCAGCTTCGTCCCCAATGAGCAGTTCTTC
TRBV5-1,.,.,TRBJ1-1,CASSKDSGAFF,TGCGCCAGCAGTAAGGACAGCGGTGCTTTCTTT
TRBV6-5,TRBD1,.,TRBJ1-6,CASRTGGLSPLHF,TGTGCCAGCAGGACAGGGGGGCTTTCACCCCTCCACTTT
TRBV18,TRBD2,.,TRBJ2-5,CASSPGTSGIQETQYF,TGTGCCAGCTCACCAGGGACTAGCGGTATCCAAGAGACCCAGTACTTC
TRBV28,.,.,TRBJ2-1,CASSLNPLVSSYNEQFF,TGTGCCAGCAGTTTAAACCCCCTGGTGAGCTCCTACAATGAGCAGTTCTTC
TRBV28,TRBD1,.,TRBJ1-5,CASRSGQGNQPQHF,TGTGCCAGCAGATCGGGACAGGGAAATCAGCCCCAGCATTTT
TRBV9,TRBD2,.,TRBJ2-1,CASSVEVLAGGKNEQFF,TGTGCCAGCAGCGTAGAGGTATTAGCGGGGGGGAAGAATGAGCAGTTCTTC
TRBV28,TRBD2,.,TRBJ2-1,CASSVLAGDSRYNEQFF,TGTGCCAGCAGTGTACTAGCGGGAGATTCTCGATACAATGAGCAGTTCTTC
TRBV19,TRBD2,.,TRBJ2-1,CASSPAAGGPVCEQFF,TGTGCCAGTAGTCCCGCAGCGGGGGGGCCGGTATGTGAGCAGTTCTTC
TRBV4-1,.,.,TRBJ2-7,CASSQADSPYEQYF,TGCGCCAGCAGCCAAGCTGACAGTCCCTACGAGCAGTACTTC
TRBV4-1,.,.,TRBJ1-1,CASSQAEAENTEAFF,TGCGCCAGCAGCCAAGCGGAGGCAGAGAACACTGAAGCTTTCTTT
TRBV10-1,TRBD1,.,TRBJ2-3,CASTDRECTDTQYF,TGCGCCAGCACAGACAGGGAGTGCACAGATACGCAGTATTTT
TRBV28,.,.,TRBJ2-7,CASGDREWGYEQYF,TGTGCCAGCGGTGATCGGGAGTGGGGCTACGAGCAGTACTTC
TRBV30,TRBD2,.,TRBJ2-1,CAWSVPATSGYNEQFF,TGTGCCTGGAGTGTCCCAGCGACTAGCGGCTACAATGAGCAGTTCTTC
TRBV7-2,TRBD1,.,TRBJ1-2,CASSYSGDRGHTSYGYTF,TGTGCCAGCAGCTATTCGGGGGACAGGGGTCATACCTCCTATGGCTACACCTTC
TRBV5-6,TRBD1,.,TRBJ2-1,CASSLGRDRGENEQFF,TGTGCCAGCAGCTTAGGGAGGGACAGGGGGGAAAATGAGCAGTTCTTC
TRBV29-1,TRBD2,.,TRBJ2-2,CSVASGRAPGELFF,TGCAGCGTTGCTAGCGGGAGGGCCCCCGGGGAGCTGTTTTTT
TRBV28,TRBD2,.,TRBJ2-7,CASKISGRPTYEQYF,TGTGCCAGCAAAATTAGCGGGAGGCCAACCTACGAGCAGTACTTC
TRBV29-1,TRBD1,.,TRBJ1-1,CSAHGQGVNTEAFF,TGCAGCGCTCATGGACAGGGGGTGAACACTGAAGCTTTCTTT